Below are 19 T cell receptor beta chains sequenced from a single sample in a study of blood T cells in healthy people across ages. Combining a sample-barcoded 5' primer with a J-beta primer mix, a second PCR ran for about 7 to 11 cycles. One entry per CDR3 protein, called by TCRdb with MiXCR from the 5' RACE reads. The sample shows 800,000 to 950,000 distinct CDR3 sequences, roughly 50% of them seen only once. Sequencing was performed on blood. The receptors originated from a man aged 25 to 40 in good health.

This clonotype occurred once. CDR3 residues: CASSAAPRSGSETQYF. The CDR3 DNA reads TGTGCCAGCAGCGCGGCTCCCCGCTCAGGCTCCGAGACCCAGTACTTC. The chain combines TRBV2 with TRBJ2-5; no reliable D call. Per the germline V gene, CDR1 is SNHLY and CDR2 is FYNNEI. V lost 6 bases, J lost 5 bases, and 22 bases lay in between. This CDR3 comprises 16 residues.

The rearrangement links TRBV29-1 to TRBJ1-1; D unresolved. The V gene's germline CDR1 is SQVTM and CDR2 ANQGSEA. V was clipped by 2 bases and J by 0 bases, with 13 bases between them. CDR3 length: 15 amino acids. CDR3 bases: TGCAGCGTTGAAATCGGTCGGGCCCTGAACACTGAAGCTTTCTTT. Translated, it gives CSVEIGRALNTEAFF.

This chain joins TRBV7-9 and TRBJ1-6; possibly TRBD1 for D (5 bases). Germline CDR1 is SEHNR and CDR2 is FQNEAQ (reference sequence). The length of the CDR3 is 11 residues. Trimming took 4 bases from V and 14 from J, leaving 9 bases between them. The CDR3 is CASSSGRTLHF. The CDR3 coding sequence is TGTGCCAGCAGCTCGGGGCGAACCCTCCACTTT.

This clonotype was seen a handful of times. The rearrangement uses TRBV5-5 and TRBJ2-3; TRBD1 is a possible D gene (6 bases). The CDR3 covers 16 residues. Germline CDR1 is SGHKS and CDR2 is YYEKEE (reference sequence). Between the trimmed V and J ends, which lost 2 bases and 0 bases, there was a span of 13 bases. Written as DNA, the CDR3 is TGTGCCAGCAGCTTCCTCGGACAGAGCAGCACAGATACGCAGTATTTT. Translating gives CASSFLGQSSTDTQYF.

This clonotype has a single count. Being one base from a much bigger clone, this may be a read error. V and J are TRBV11-2 and TRBJ2-5; weak D call: TRBD1 (6 bases). Trimming took off 4 bases at V and 3 bases at J, with 18 bases between the two ends. Germline V gene lookup returns CDR1 SGHAT and CDR2 FQNNGV. This CDR3 contains 16 residues. DNA of the CDR3: TGTGCCAGCAGCTCCTATAGCAGGGGAGATAAAGAGACCCAGTACTTC. Translating gives CASSSYSRGDKETQYF.

V is TRBV6-2 or TRBV6-3 and J is TRBJ1-2; D unclear. Trimming cost V 3 bases and J 5 bases, with 10 bases left between them. The CDR3 loop spans 13 amino acids. From germline, CDR1 is MNHEY and CDR2 SVGEGT. The CDR3 DNA follows: TGTGCCAGCAGTTATTCTGCATCATATGGCTACACCTTC. Amino acids: CASSYSASYGYTF.

The rearrangement joins TRBV9 to TRBJ2-2, with TRBD2 as a possible D gene (7 bases). Germline CDR1 is SGDLS and CDR2 is YYNGEE. The V and J ends lost 8 bases and 7 bases respectively, with 18 bases between them. The CDR3 has 14 residues. The CDR3 region has the DNA TGTGCCAGTCGGGCGGGGGCTGGTCTCGGGGAGCTGTTTTTT. Its translation: CASRAGAGLGELFF.

This clonotype came up many times. V gene TRBV15 combines with J gene TRBJ2-1; D is ambiguous. The CDR3 spans 14 residues. V was clipped by 3 bases and J by 4 bases, with 10 bases between them. The V gene's germline CDR1 is LNHNV and CDR2 YYDKDF (reference sequence). Here the CDR3 reads CATSSGDNYNEQFF. The CDR3 DNA sequence: TGTGCCACCAGCAGCGGTGACAATTACAATGAGCAGTTCTTC.

Of note for this clonotype: The junction and the germline gene differ at one end; a read error may be behind it. This chain joins TRBV20-1 and TRBJ1-6; TRBD1 agrees at 9 bases. Looked up from germline, CDR1 is DFQATT and CDR2 is SNEGSKA (reference sequence). The CDR3 has 14 amino acids. The DNA of the CDR3 is TGCAGTGCCCGTCCGGGACAGGGAATTTCATCCCTCCACTTT. As protein: CSARPGQGISSLHF.

This clonotype was seen repeatedly, ten times or more. The chain combines TRBV10-3 with TRBJ1-6; unclear D gene. Germline V gene data show CDR1 as ENHRY and CDR2 as SYGVKD. The CDR3 runs 15 residues. V was shortened by 2 bases and J by 7 bases, with 12 bases between the two germline ends. CDR3 sequence: CAISEKNTGNSPLHF. The CDR3 nucleotides are TGTGCCATCAGTGAGAAGAACACTGGAAATTCACCCCTCCACTTT.

This clonotype was counted many times. The chain recombines TRBV29-1 with TRBJ2-5; 8 bases are shared with TRBD2. J lost 4 bases, V lost 2 bases, and 9 bases had no gene match. This CDR3 has 15 amino acids. Germline lookup yields CDR1 SQVTM and CDR2 ANQGSEA. The DNA of the CDR3 is TGCAGCGTTGAAAGCCCGGGAGGGCTCCGAGAGACCCAGTACTTC. The encoded protein is CSVESPGGLRETQYF.

The rearrangement links TRBV27 to TRBJ1-1; a possible D gene is TRBD1 (5 bases). Germline CDR1 reads MNHEY; CDR2 reads SMNVEV (reference sequence). Trimming stripped 7 bases from V and 3 bases from J, with 9 bases between. The CDR3 sequence is 12 residues long. The CDR3 DNA follows: TGTGCCAGCATTGGGGGGGACACTGAAGCTTTCTTT. This encodes CASIGGDTEAFF.

This clonotype was observed a few times. The chain is built from TRBV28 and TRBJ2-1; the D call may be TRBD1 or TRBD2 (6 bases each). The CDR3 covers 20 residues. Per germline, CDR1 MDHEN and CDR2 SYDVKM. The V and J ends lost 7 bases and 0 bases respectively, with 28 bases between them. In nucleotides, the CDR3 is TGTGCCAGCATTCGGATGATCGGGGGCCTAAGCCCTAGCTCCTACAATGAGCAGTTCTTC. It codes for CASIRMIGGLSPSSYNEQFF. The full variable domain, its missing parts supplied by reference TRBV28 and TRBJ2-1, is DVKVTQSSRYLVKRTGEKVFLECVQDMDHENMFWYRQDPGLGLRLIYFSYDVKMKEKGDIPEGYSVSREKKERFSLILESASTNQTSMYLCASIRMIGGLSPSSYNEQFFGPGTRLTVL.

The V call is TRBV29-1, the J call TRBJ2-7; possible D gene TRBD1, 6 bases. This CDR3 is 11 amino acids long. Looked up from germline, CDR1 is SQVTM and CDR2 is ANQGSEA. The V end was cut by 4 bases, the J end by 9 bases, with 13 bases between. CDR3 sequence: CSVVQGQMQYF. In DNA form, the CDR3 reads TGCAGCGTTGTTCAGGGGCAGATGCAGTACTTC.

V is TRBV12-3 or TRBV12-4 and J is TRBJ1-2; D remains unclear. Trimming took 3 bases from V and 5 from J, leaving 10 bases between them. This CDR3 has 13 residues. Written as DNA, the CDR3 is TGTGCCAGCAGTTTGTCCAGTCGTTATGGCTACACCTTC. Residues: CASSLSSRYGYTF.

The J gene is TRBJ2-7, the V gene TRBV20-1; 10 bases are a match to TRBD2. CDR3 length: 16 residues. After removal of 0 bases from V and 2 bases from J, the junction contained 7 bases not matched to a gene. Germline V CDR1 and CDR2: DFQATT, SNEGSKA (reference sequence). CDR3 residues: CSARDSPSGGPYEQYF. DNA for the CDR3: TGCAGTGCTAGAGATAGCCCTAGCGGGGGTCCCTACGAGCAGTACTTC.

The CDR3 DNA reads TGCAGCGTTGAAGATCCGGGGTTAATAGACTATGGCTACACCTTC. This codes for CSVEDPGLIDYGYTF. The chain employs TRBV29-1 and TRBJ1-2; D unclear. This CDR3 region has 15 residues. CDR1 SQVTM and CDR2 ANQGSEA come from the germline V gene. Trimming removed 0 bases from V and 3 bases from J, with 14 bases in between.

The J gene is TRBJ1-5, the V gene TRBV12-3 or TRBV12-4; D is perhaps TRBD1 (5 bases). CDR3 length equals 15 residues. V dropped 7 bases and J dropped 3 bases, with 16 bases sitting between them. This CDR3 reads CASTLRGGPNQPQHF. CDR3 sequence (DNA): TGTGCCAGCACCCTAAGGGGCGGTCCCAATCAGCCCCAGCATTTT.

This chain joins TRBV10-3 and TRBJ1-2, with D possibly TRBD1 on 5 matching bases. Germline CDR1 reads ENHRY; CDR2 reads SYGVKD. V dropped 0 bases and J dropped 3 bases, with 11 bases sitting between them. CDR3 size: 15 residues. For the CDR3, the DNA is TGTGCCATCAGTGAGTCGAAAGGGGCCCACTATGGCTACACCTTC. Translated: CAISESKGAHYGYTF.